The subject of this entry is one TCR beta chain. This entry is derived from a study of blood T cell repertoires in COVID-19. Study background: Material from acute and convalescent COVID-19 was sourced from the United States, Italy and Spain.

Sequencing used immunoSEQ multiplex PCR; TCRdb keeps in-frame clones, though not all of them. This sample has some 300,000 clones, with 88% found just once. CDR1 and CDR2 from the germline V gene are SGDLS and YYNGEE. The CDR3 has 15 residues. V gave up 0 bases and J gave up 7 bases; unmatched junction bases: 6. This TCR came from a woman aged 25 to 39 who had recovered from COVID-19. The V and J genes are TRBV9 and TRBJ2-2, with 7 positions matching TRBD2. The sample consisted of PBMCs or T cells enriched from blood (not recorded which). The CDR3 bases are TGTGCCAGCAGCGTAGAGGGCGGGAGCGTCGGGGAGCTGTTTTTT. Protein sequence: CASSVEGGSVGELFF.